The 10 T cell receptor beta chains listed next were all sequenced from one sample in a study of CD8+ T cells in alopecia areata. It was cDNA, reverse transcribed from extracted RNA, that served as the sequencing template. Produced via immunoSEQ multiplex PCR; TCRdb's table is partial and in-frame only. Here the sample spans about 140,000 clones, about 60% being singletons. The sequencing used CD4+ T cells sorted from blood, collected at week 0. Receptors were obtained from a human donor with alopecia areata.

CDR3 region: CASRNSGGTEAFF. The DNA for the CDR3 is TGTGCCAGTAGGAACTCCGGGGGGACTGAAGCTTTCTTT. The chain carries TRBV19 and TRBJ1-1, with a weak D call TRBD1 (5 bases). CDR1 is LNHDA, CDR2 SQIVND, per germline (reference sequence). Trimming shortened V by 6 bases and J by 5 bases, and 13 bases separated the two germline ends. This CDR3 is 13 amino acids long.

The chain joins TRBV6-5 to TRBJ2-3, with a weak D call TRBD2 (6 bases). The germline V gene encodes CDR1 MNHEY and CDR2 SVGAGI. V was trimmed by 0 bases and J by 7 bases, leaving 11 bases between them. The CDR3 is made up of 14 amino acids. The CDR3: CASSYSGSSHTQYF. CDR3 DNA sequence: TGTGCCAGCAGTTACTCCGGGAGCTCACATACGCAGTATTTT.

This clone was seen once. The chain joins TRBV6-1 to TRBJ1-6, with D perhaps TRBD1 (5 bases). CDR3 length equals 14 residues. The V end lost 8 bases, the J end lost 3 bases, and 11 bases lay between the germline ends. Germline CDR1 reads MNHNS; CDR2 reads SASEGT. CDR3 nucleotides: TGTGCCAGCGGGGGACTAAACTATAATTCACCCCTCCACTTT. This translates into CASGGLNYNSPLHF.

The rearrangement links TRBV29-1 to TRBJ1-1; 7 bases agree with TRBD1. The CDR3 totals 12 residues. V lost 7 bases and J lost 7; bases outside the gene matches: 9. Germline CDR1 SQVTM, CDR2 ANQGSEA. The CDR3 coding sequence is TGCAGCGCCGGAAACAGGGGCGTTGAAGCTTTCTTT. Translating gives CSAGNRGVEAFF.

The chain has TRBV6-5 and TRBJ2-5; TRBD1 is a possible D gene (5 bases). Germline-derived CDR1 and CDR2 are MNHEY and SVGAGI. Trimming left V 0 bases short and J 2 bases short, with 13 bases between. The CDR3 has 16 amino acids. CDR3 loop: CASSYSRRQGQETQYF. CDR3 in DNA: TGTGCCAGCAGTTACTCACGCAGGCAGGGTCAAGAGACCCAGTACTTC.

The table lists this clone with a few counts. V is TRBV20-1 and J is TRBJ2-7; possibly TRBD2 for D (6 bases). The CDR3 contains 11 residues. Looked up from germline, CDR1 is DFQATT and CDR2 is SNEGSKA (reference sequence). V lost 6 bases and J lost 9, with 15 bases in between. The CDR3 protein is CSARGGDVQYF. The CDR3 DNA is TGCAGTGCCCGCGGCGGGGATGTGCAGTACTTC.

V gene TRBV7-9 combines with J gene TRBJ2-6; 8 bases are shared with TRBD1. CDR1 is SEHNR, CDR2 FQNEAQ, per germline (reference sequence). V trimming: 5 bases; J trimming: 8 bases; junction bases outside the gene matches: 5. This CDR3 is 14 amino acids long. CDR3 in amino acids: CASSVDRVSNVLTF. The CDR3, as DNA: TGTGCCAGCAGCGTGGACAGGGTGTCCAACGTCCTGACTTTC. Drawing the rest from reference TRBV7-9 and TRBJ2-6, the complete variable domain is DTGVSQNPRHKITKRGQNVTFRCDPISEHNRLYWYRQTLGQGPEFLTYFQNEAQLEKSRLLSDRFSAERPKGSFSTLEIQRTEQGDSAMYLCASSVDRVSNVLTFGAGSRLTVL.

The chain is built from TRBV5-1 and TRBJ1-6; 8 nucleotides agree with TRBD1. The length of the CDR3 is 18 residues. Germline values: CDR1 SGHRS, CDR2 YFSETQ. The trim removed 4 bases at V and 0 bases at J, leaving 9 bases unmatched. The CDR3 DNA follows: TGCGCCAGCAGCCCGAGGACAGGGACGTTCTCCTATAATTCACCCCTCCACTTT. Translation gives CASSPRTGTFSYNSPLHF.

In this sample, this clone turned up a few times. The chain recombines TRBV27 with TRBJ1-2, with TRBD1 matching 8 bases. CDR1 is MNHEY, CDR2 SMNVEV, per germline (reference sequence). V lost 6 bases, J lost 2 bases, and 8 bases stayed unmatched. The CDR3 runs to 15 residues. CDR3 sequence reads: CASRPRGQANYGYTF. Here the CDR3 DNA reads TGTGCCAGCAGGCCCAGGGGGCAGGCCAACTATGGCTACACCTTC.

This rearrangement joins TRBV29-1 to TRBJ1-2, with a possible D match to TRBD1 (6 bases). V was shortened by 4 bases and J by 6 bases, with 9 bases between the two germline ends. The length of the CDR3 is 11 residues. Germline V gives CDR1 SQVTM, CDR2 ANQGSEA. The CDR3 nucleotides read TGCAGCGTTGGGGACAATGATGGCTACACCTTC. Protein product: CSVGDNDGYTF.